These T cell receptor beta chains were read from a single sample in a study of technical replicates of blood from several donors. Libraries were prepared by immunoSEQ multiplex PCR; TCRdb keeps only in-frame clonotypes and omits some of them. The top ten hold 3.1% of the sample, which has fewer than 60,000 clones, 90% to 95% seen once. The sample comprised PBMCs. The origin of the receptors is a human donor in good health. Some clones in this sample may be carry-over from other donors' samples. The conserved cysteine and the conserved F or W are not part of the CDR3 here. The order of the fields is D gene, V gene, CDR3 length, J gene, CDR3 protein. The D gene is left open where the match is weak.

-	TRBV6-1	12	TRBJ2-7	ASSGTGGPLWQY
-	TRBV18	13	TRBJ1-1	ASSPQGVTNTEAF
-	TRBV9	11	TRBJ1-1	ASSPRGITEAF
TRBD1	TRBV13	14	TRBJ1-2	ASSTRRRDRGGGYT
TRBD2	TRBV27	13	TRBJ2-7	ASSLSSGPAYEQY
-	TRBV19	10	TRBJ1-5	ASSILTGPQH
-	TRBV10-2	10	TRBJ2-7	ASKAISSEQY
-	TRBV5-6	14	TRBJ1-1	ASSLAGGGPNTEAF
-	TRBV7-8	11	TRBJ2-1	ASSPRRVDEQF
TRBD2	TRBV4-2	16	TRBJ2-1	ASSQAGLAGEVGNEQF
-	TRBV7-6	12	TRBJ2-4	ASSLGARGDIQY
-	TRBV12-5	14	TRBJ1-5	ASGSPGEGSVQPQH
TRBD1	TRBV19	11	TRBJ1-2	ASSPDRGNGYT
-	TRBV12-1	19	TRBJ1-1	ASSFVVDRRSPTLPNTEAF
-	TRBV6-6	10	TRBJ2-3	ASTRGGDTQY
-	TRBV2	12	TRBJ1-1	ASSVSGRNAEAF
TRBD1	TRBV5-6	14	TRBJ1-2	ASSLIQGTGVDGYT
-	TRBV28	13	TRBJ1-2	ASKEGQAIRYGYT
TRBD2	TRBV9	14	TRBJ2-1	ASSVGLAGVYNEQF
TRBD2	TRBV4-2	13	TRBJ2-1	ASSRTSGADNEQF
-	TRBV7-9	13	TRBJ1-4	ASSTWTDEGEKLF
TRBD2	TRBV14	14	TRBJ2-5	ASSQVGLAVGKTQY